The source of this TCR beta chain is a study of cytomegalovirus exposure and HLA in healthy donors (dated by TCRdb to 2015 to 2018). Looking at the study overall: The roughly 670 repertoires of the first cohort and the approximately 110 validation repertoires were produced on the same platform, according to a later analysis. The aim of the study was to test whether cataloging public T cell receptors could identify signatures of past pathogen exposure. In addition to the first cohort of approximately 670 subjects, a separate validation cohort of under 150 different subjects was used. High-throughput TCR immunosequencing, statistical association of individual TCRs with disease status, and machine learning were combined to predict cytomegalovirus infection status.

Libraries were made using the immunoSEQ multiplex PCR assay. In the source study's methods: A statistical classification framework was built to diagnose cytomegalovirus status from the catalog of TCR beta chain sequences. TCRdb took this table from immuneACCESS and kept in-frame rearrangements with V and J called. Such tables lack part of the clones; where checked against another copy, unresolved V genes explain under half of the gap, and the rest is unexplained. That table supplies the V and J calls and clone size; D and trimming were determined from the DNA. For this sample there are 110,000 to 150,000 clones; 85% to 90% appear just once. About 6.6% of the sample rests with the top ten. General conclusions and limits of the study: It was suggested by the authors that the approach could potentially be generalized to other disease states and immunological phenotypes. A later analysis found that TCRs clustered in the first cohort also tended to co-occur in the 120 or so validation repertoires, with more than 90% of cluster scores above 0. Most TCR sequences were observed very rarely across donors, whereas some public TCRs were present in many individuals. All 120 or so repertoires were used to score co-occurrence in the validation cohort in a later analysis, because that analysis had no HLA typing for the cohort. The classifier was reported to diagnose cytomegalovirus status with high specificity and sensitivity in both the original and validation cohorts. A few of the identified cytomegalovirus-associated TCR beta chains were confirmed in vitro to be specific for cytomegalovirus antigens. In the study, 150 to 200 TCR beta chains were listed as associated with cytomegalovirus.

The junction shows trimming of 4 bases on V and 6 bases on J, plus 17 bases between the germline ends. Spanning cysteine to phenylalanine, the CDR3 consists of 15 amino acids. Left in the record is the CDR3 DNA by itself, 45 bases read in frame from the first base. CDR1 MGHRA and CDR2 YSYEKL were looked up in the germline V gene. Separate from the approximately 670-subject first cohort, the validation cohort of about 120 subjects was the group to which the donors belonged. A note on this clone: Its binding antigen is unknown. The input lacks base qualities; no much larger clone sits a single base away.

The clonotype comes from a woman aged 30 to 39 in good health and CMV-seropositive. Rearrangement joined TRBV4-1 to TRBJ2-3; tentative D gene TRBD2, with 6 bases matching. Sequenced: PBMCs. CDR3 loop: CASSRGFGEEDTQYF. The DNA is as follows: TGCGCCAGCAGCCGCGGCTTTGGGGAGGAGGATACGCAGTATTTT.